One and the same sample provided the 27 T cell receptor beta chains below, sequenced in a study of neoadjuvant anti-PD-1 for oral cavity cancer. Data came from immunoSEQ multiplex PCR; TCRdb stores just in-frame clones and leaves some out. Among fewer than 35,000 clones listed, about 87% were seen once. Sequences were derived from PBMCs, sampled before nivolumab (anti-PD-1) treatment. The receptors were gathered from a person aged 40-85 years with oral cavity squamous cell carcinoma.

The rearrangement links TRBV4-3 to TRBJ2-5; a possible D gene is TRBD2 (5 bases). CDR3 length equals 15 residues. Germline CDR1 is LGHNA and CDR2 is YSLEER. Trimming removed 1 base at V and 5 bases at J, with 14 bases between. The CDR3 DNA sequence: TGCGCCAGCAGCCAAGGGGGAGCTTTCGTGGAGACCCAGTACTTC. It yields the protein CASSQGGAFVETQYF.

The CDR3 spells CASSIGASGQETQYF. DNA for the CDR3: TGTGCCAGTAGTATAGGTGCTAGCGGCCAAGAGACCCAGTACTTC. This chain connects TRBV19 to TRBJ2-5; 7 positions agree with TRBD2. Per germline, CDR1 LNHDA and CDR2 SQIVND (reference sequence). The junction had 3 bases not matched to a gene; V was cut back by 1 base and J by 1 base. The CDR3 runs 15 residues.

The rearrangement joins TRBV7-3 to TRBJ1-1; tentative D call: TRBD1 (5 bases). This CDR3 contains 14 residues. V shed 2 bases and J shed 7 bases, with 14 bases lying between them. Germline V gene data show CDR1 as SGHTA and CDR2 as FQGTGA. CDR3 amino acids: CASSLWAGGGEAFF. CDR3 bases: TGTGCCAGCAGCTTATGGGCGGGCGGGGGTGAAGCTTTCTTT.

The rearrangement joins TRBV18 to TRBJ1-4, with D tentatively TRBD1 (6 bases). The CDR3 runs to 15 residues. CDR1 and CDR2 (germline): KGHSH, LQKENI. The ends were cut back, 2 bases at V and 5 bases at J, with 12 bases in the middle. CDR3 residues: CASSPDRQVNEKLFF. In nucleotides, the CDR3 is TGTGCCAGCTCACCAGACAGGCAGGTCAATGAAAAACTGTTTTTT.

V usage is TRBV5-5 and J usage is TRBJ2-3; D is possibly TRBD1 (5 bases). Trimming stripped 6 bases from V and 4 bases from J, with 15 bases between. CDR3 length equals 14 residues. Germline V gives CDR1 SGHKS, CDR2 YYEKEE (reference sequence). The DNA of the CDR3 is TGTGCCAGCACTCCAGGGTTAGCCCCAGATACGCAGTATTTT. It translates to CASTPGLAPDTQYF.

The genes are TRBV5-3 and TRBJ1-3; TRBD1 matches at 8 bases. TRBV5-3 is assigned to the ORF class and has an uncertain function. There are 17 residues in the CDR3. With V trimmed by 4 bases and J by 1 base, 10 bases remained unmatched. Here the CDR3 DNA reads TGTGCCAGAAGCGAAACCCGGGGACAGGCATCTGGAAACACCATATATTTT. Translated: CARSETRGQASGNTIYF.

V and J are TRBV6-1 and TRBJ2-1, with D possibly TRBD1 on 6 matching bases. Germline-derived CDR1 and CDR2 are MNHNS and SASEGT. The CDR3 has 14 amino acids. The V end lost 6 bases, the J end lost 5 bases, and 14 bases lay between the germline ends. CDR3 sequence (DNA): TGTGCCAGCAGAGGACAGTATGGGGACAATGAGCAGTTCTTC. This sequence encodes CASRGQYGDNEQFF.

The chain couples TRBV7-9 to TRBJ1-1, with 9 bases matching TRBD1. V was clipped by 5 bases and J by 5 bases; unmatched bases: 9. Germline CDR1 reads SEHNR; CDR2 reads FQNEAQ (reference sequence). The CDR3 totals 15 residues. CDR3: CASSLSGDRATEAFF. The CDR3 nucleotides read TGTGCCAGCAGCCTCAGCGGGGACAGGGCTACTGAAGCTTTCTTT.

The rearrangement uses TRBV7-2 and TRBJ2-2; D is possibly TRBD2 (6 bases). Trimming removed 2 bases from V and 1 base from J, with 11 bases in between. Per the germline V gene, CDR1 is SGHTA and CDR2 is FQGNSA. The CDR3 contains 16 residues. CDR3 sequence reads: CASSLRRDLNTGELFF. The CDR3, as DNA: TGTGCCAGCAGCTTAAGGCGGGACCTGAACACCGGGGAGCTGTTTTTT.

This rearrangement joins TRBV6-5 to TRBJ1-3; 7 bases fit TRBD1. This CDR3 has 14 residues. In germline, CDR1 is MNHEY, CDR2 SVGAGI. The V and J ends lost 10 bases and 2 bases, in that order; junction bases with no gene match: 8. This CDR3 is CATSFQGAGNTIYF. Here the CDR3 DNA reads TGTGCCACATCGTTCCAGGGGGCTGGAAACACCATATATTTT.

This sequence joins TRBV4-3 and TRBJ2-2; possibly TRBD1 for D (5 bases). The CDR3 runs to 16 residues. Trimming removed 1 base from V and 5 bases from J, with 14 bases in between. Germline V CDR1 and CDR2: LGHNA, YSLEER. The CDR3 DNA sequence: TGCGCCAGCAGCCAAGGGGGCGGATCGACAACCGGGGAGCTGTTTTTT. It yields the protein CASSQGGGSTTGELFF.

The chain uses TRBV7-2 and TRBJ2-3; 8 bases agree with TRBD2. The V and J ends lost 2 bases and 1 base, in that order; junction bases with no gene match: 14. CDR1 is SGHTA and CDR2 is FQGNSA in the germline V gene. The CDR3 consists of 19 residues. The CDR3, as DNA: TGTGCCAGCAGCTTAAAGGGATTAGCGGGGACGGGGGGCACAGATACGCAGTATTTT. Protein: CASSLKGLAGTGGTDTQYF.

The rearrangement uses TRBV11-1 and TRBJ2-7; 7 nucleotides align to TRBD1. Trimming cost V 3 bases and J 6 bases; bases outside gene matches: 11. The germline V gene encodes CDR1 SGHAT and CDR2 FQDESV (reference sequence). The CDR3 covers 15 residues. CDR3 loop: CASSFRFQGVREQYF. Written as DNA, the CDR3 is TGTGCCAGCAGCTTCAGGTTCCAGGGGGTACGCGAGCAGTACTTC.

This clone was observed a single time. V is TRBV5-1 and J is TRBJ2-7; perhaps D is TRBD1 or TRBD2 (7 bases each). Trimming stripped 2 bases from V and 2 bases from J, with 14 bases between. Germline CDR1 reads SGHRS; CDR2 reads YFSETQ. The length of the CDR3 is 15 residues. The CDR3 loop is CASSFTGEGTYEQYF. As DNA, the CDR3 is TGCGCCAGCAGCTTCACAGGGGAGGGGACCTACGAGCAGTACTTC.

Worth noting for this clone: Other DNA sequences in this specimen translate into the identical CDR3. The chain joins TRBV2 to TRBJ2-5; tentatively, D is TRBD2 (6 bases). The CDR3 extends over 14 amino acids. Germline V gene data show CDR1 as SNHLY and CDR2 as FYNNEI. V was cut by 6 bases and J by 5 bases, with 16 bases left in between. CDR3 bases: TGTGCCAGCAGATCGACGGGCGGAGGGGAGACCCAGTACTTC. Amino acid sequence: CASRSTGGGETQYF.

This sequence joins TRBV10-3 and TRBJ1-1, with D perhaps matching TRBD1 (6 bases). Germline lookup yields CDR1 ENHRY and CDR2 SYGVKD. V dropped 6 bases and J dropped 2 bases, with 13 bases sitting between them. This CDR3 comprises 14 residues. The CDR3 DNA reads TGTGCCATCAGGTTCAGGACAGACAACACTGAAGCTTTCTTT. Residues: CAIRFRTDNTEAFF.

The chain combines TRBV7-2 with TRBJ2-7, with TRBD2 matching 10 bases. Trimming removed 4 bases from V and 4 bases from J; junction bases left unmatched: 10. Germline CDR1 SGHTA, CDR2 FQGNSA. This CDR3 comprises 16 residues. The CDR3 nucleotides read TGTGCCAGCAGCTCAAGGCCGGGACTAGCGCAGTACGAGCAGTACTTC. Amino acids: CASSSRPGLAQYEQYF.

This clone was counted a single time. The chain joins TRBV4-2 to TRBJ1-4; D unresolved. The V gene's germline CDR1 is LGHNA and CDR2 YNFKEQ. V shed 4 bases and J shed 8 bases, with 14 bases lying between them. The CDR3 runs 14 residues. The CDR3 coding sequence is TGTGCCAGCAGCCCCCCGGCGGGCCTAGAAAAACTGTTTTTT. Its protein is CASSPPAGLEKLFF.

V and J are TRBV9 and TRBJ2-7; 7 bases line up with TRBD2. The germline gives CDR1 SGDLS, CDR2 YYNGEE. J gave up 3 bases and V 1 base, and 7 bases lay outside the gene matches. This CDR3 comprises 15 residues. CDR3 region: CASSVLAEDLYEQYF. In DNA form, the CDR3 reads TGTGCCAGCAGCGTACTAGCGGAAGATCTCTACGAGCAGTACTTC.

A single count supports this clone. V is TRBV19 and J is TRBJ1-5; D gene unclear. The CDR3 consists of 14 residues. Germline lookup yields CDR1 LNHDA and CDR2 SQIVND (reference sequence). Trimming took 3 bases from V and 4 from J, leaving 10 bases between them. Here the CDR3 DNA reads TGTGCCAGTAGTATGTCTGCAGTAAATCAGCCCCAGCATTTT. Encoded protein: CASSMSAVNQPQHF.

This clone was seen only a few times. The rearrangement joins TRBV28 to TRBJ1-1; D not certain. The CDR3 is 13 residues long. Per germline, CDR1 MDHEN and CDR2 SYDVKM. V shed 1 base and J shed 0 bases, with 3 bases lying between them. CDR3 nucleotide sequence: TGTGCCAGCAGTTTATCGGTGAACACTGAAGCTTTCTTT. Encoded protein: CASSLSVNTEAFF.

This clone is a singleton in its sample. The V gene is TRBV5-4, the J gene TRBJ1-1; a weak D match, TRBD1 (5 bases). CDR1 is SGHNT and CDR2 is YYREEE in the germline V gene (reference sequence). This CDR3 contains 17 residues. The V end was cut by 4 bases, the J end by 1 base, with 20 bases between. Here the CDR3 DNA reads TGTGCCAGCAGCCCCGGGGCGGGGGAACACCGGAACACTGAAGCTTTCTTT. Its translation: CASSPGAGEHRNTEAFF. The full variable domain, completed using reference TRBV5-4 and TRBJ1-1, is ETGVTQSPTHLIKTRGQQVTLRCSSQSGHNTVSWYQQALGQGPQFIFQYYREEENGRGNFPPRFSGLQFPNYSSELNVNALELDDSALYLCASSPGAGEHRNTEAFFGQGTRLTVV.

The chain has TRBV10-3 and TRBJ2-5, with a tentative D call TRBD1 (6 bases). The CDR3 loop spans 13 amino acids. Germline assignment: CDR1 ENHRY and CDR2 SYGVKD. V dropped 4 bases and J dropped 0 bases, with 6 bases sitting between them. The CDR3 loop is CAISGDNQETQYF. The CDR3 DNA reads as TGTGCCATCAGTGGGGACAACCAAGAGACCCAGTACTTC.

The table lists this clone with a count of one. The chain uses TRBV11-2 and TRBJ2-5; D gene uncertain. From germline, CDR1 is SGHAT and CDR2 FQNNGV. V lost 6 bases and J 1 base, leaving 18 bases between the germline ends. The CDR3 consists of 16 residues. CDR3 sequence: CASSRRYNSPQETQYF. The CDR3, as DNA: TGTGCCAGCAGTCGAAGGTACAACTCGCCCCAAGAGACCCAGTACTTC. The whole variable domain, filled in from reference TRBV11-2 and TRBJ2-5, reads EAGVAQSPRYKIIEKRQSVAFWCNPISGHATLYWYQQILGQGPKLLIQFQNNGVVDDSQLPKDRFSAERLKGVDSTLKIQPAKLEDSAVYLCASSRRYNSPQETQYFGPGTRLLVL.

V and J are TRBV7-7 and TRBJ2-3; 12 bases match TRBD2. The CDR3 totals 17 residues. Looked up from germline, CDR1 is SSHAT and CDR2 is FNYEAQ (reference sequence). With 1 base clipped from V and 0 bases from J, the junction kept 2 bases outside the gene matches. CDR3 sequence reads: CASSLGTSGISTDTQYF. The CDR3 coding sequence is TGTGCCAGCAGCTTAGGGACTAGCGGGATTAGCACAGATACGCAGTATTTT.

V usage is TRBV28 and J usage is TRBJ1-5; tentatively, D is TRBD1 (5 bases). V was cut by 5 bases and J by 3 bases, with 17 bases left in between. This CDR3 has 16 residues. In germline, CDR1 is MDHEN, CDR2 SYDVKM. For the CDR3, the DNA is TGTGCCAGCAGTGCCCCGACGAAGGACAACAATCAGCCCCAGCATTTT. The encoded protein is CASSAPTKDNNQPQHF.

The chain couples TRBV7-9 to TRBJ1-4; 8 bases line up with TRBD1. Germline V CDR1 and CDR2: SEHNR, FQNEAQ (reference sequence). J lost 7 bases, V lost 2 bases, and 3 bases had no gene match. This CDR3 has 14 amino acids. The CDR3 protein is CASSLTDRGEKLFF. CDR3 DNA: TGTGCCAGCAGCTTAACCGACAGGGGTGAAAAACTGTTTTTT. The entire variable domain, with the rest obtained from reference TRBV7-9 and TRBJ1-4, is as follows: DTGVSQNPRHKITKRGQNVTFRCDPISEHNRLYWYRQTLGQGPEFLTYFQNEAQLEKSRLLSDRFSAERPKGSFSTLEIQRTEQGDSAMYLCASSLTDRGEKLFFGSGTQLSVL.